A single sample is the source of the 26 T cell receptor beta chains below, sequenced in a study of T cells in women clearing cervical HPV infection. The repertoire was sequenced with immunoSEQ multiplex PCR; TCRdb's copy has only in-frame clones and lacks some. The sample table sets out about 17,000 clones. The source material was blood buffy coat. Receptor source: a woman aged 18 to 75 with a cervical HPV16 infection that either progressed to CIN3+ or cleared (not recorded which).

With respect to this clone: Mismatch with germline at one junction end may stem from a read error. The read stops 3 residues short of the end of the CDR3; the missing end is completed from the germline J gene. This chain joins TRBV5-4 and TRBJ2-3, with D uncertain. The CDR3 has 13 residues. Germline CDR1 is SGHNT and CDR2 is YYREEE (reference sequence). The CDR3 sequence is CASSLPGTNTQYF. The DNA read from the CDR3 is TGTGCCAGCAGCTTGCCAGGCACAAATACG.

Points on this clone: The read comes to an end 3 residues before the CDR3 does, leaving the germline J gene to fill in the end. The V and J genes are TRBV19 and TRBJ2-1; TRBD2 is a possible D gene (6 bases). The V end was cut by 7 bases, the J end by 4 bases, with 14 bases between. CDR1 is LNHDA and CDR2 is SQIVND in the germline V gene (reference sequence). CDR3 length: 14 amino acids. CDR3 DNA (partial): TGTGCCAGTAACCCGACTAGTGGTTACAATGAG. Protein sequence: CASNPTSGYNE. The whole CDR3 protein reads CASNPTSGYNEQFF. Supplemented by reference TRBV19 and TRBJ2-1, the full variable domain reads DGGITQSPKYLFRKEGQNVTLSCEQNLNHDAMYWYRQDPGQGLRLIYYSQIVNDFQKGDIAEGYSVSREKKESFPLTVTSAQKNPTAFYLCASNPTSGYNEQFFGPGTRLTVL.

In regard to this clone: Read coverage stops 3 residues before the CDR3 terminus; the germline J gene supplies the remainder. V is TRBV6-1 and J is TRBJ1-3; D remains unclear. Between the trimmed V and J ends, which lost 4 bases and 8 bases, there was a span of 6 bases. Germline V lookup: CDR1 MNHNS, CDR2 SASEGT. The CDR3 is made up of 11 amino acids. The CDR3 DNA, read in part, is TGTGCCAGCAGTGCCAGGTACACC. Amino acid sequence: CASSARYT. The whole CDR3 reads CASSARYTIYF.

As for this clone: From the germline J gene comes the end of the CDR3, since the read stops 3 residues before it. The chain links TRBV15 to TRBJ2-7; 8 bases align to TRBD1. The trim removed 1 base at V and 2 bases at J, leaving 1 base unmatched. Germline values: CDR1 LNHNV, CDR2 YYDKDF (reference sequence). The CDR3 has 14 residues. The CDR3 region is CATSRGQGTYEQYF. The sequenced part of the CDR3 DNA is TGTGCCACCAGCAGAGGACAGGGGACCTACGAG.

As concerns this clone: The read ends 3 residues early relative to the CDR3; the germline J gene fills the gap. The V and J genes are TRBV19 and TRBJ2-7; 7 positions match TRBD1. The CDR3 is 16 amino acids. V dropped 3 bases and J dropped 2; count of bases not matched to a gene: 10. Germline CDR1 is LNHDA and CDR2 is SQIVND (reference sequence). This CDR3 is CASSIQAGDRAYEQYF. Incomplete CDR3 DNA: TGTGCCAGTAGTATCCAAGCAGGGGACAGAGCCTACGAG.

Remarks on this clone: The CDR3 end falls 3 residues outside the read, so it is completed with the germline J gene. J is TRBJ2-1 and V is TRBV2; possibly TRBD1 for D (6 bases). Germline assignment: CDR1 SNHLY and CDR2 FYNNEI. This CDR3 comprises 14 residues. With 4 bases removed from V and 6 bases from J, the gap between germline ends came to 13 bases. The CDR3 loop reads CASSVRTAVNEQFF. CDR3 DNA (partial): TGTGCCAGCAGTGTCCGGACAGCCGTCAATGAG.

As concerns this clone: The read terminates 3 residues before the CDR3 end, so the remaining end is supplied by the germline J gene. The gene calls are TRBV5-4 and TRBJ1-1; D is unclear. CDR1 SGHNT and CDR2 YYREEE come from the germline V gene (reference sequence). Trimming shortened V by 2 bases and J by 0 bases, and 8 bases separated the two germline ends. The CDR3 is made up of 14 amino acids. The covered CDR3 bases are TGTGCCAGCAGCTTTGGCAGTCTGAACACTGAA. Amino acid sequence: CASSFGSLNTE. Given in full, the CDR3 is CASSFGSLNTEAFF.

As to this clone: The read is 3 residues too short to cover the CDR3 end, so that end is filled in from the germline J gene. The chain links TRBV20-1 to TRBJ2-5, with D unclear. V was clipped by 6 bases and J by 0 bases, with 8 bases between them. Germline CDR1 DFQATT, CDR2 SNEGSKA (reference sequence). This CDR3 is 12 amino acids long. The covered CDR3 bases are TGCAGTGCGGGCTCTAACCAAGAGACC. This encodes CSAGSNQET. The full CDR3 protein is CSAGSNQETQYF.

Concerning this clone itself: Read sequence stops 3 residues before the CDR3 end, and the germline J gene provides the missing end. The chain has TRBV10-3 and TRBJ2-7; 7 bases line up with TRBD2. This CDR3 is 14 amino acids long. The germline V gene has CDR1 ENHRY and CDR2 SYGVKD. Losses at the gene ends were 5 bases for V and 3 bases for J; bases not matched to a gene: 7. Partial CDR3 DNA: TGTGCCATCAGTCCCAGCGGGGCCGGCTACGAG. Translated, it gives CAISPSGAGYE. The whole CDR3 is CAISPSGAGYEQYF.

About this clone itself: The CDR3 goes on 3 residues after the read ends, and that part is filled in from the germline J gene. The chain links TRBV10-1 to TRBJ1-1; no reliable D call. V lost 1 base to trimming and J lost 1 base, with 7 bases between them. CDR1 WNHNN and CDR2 SYGVQD come from the germline V gene (reference sequence). The CDR3 has 14 residues. Incomplete CDR3 DNA: TGCGCCAGCAGTGAGTTTGACTCGAACACTGAA. It encodes CASSEFDSNTE. The whole CDR3 sequence reads CASSEFDSNTEAFF.

Note on this clone: The CDR3 end is not reached by the read, which stops 3 residues before it; the germline J gene fills it in. The rearrangement uses TRBV4-1 and TRBJ1-1; possible D gene TRBD1, 6 bases. The CDR3 covers 16 residues. Germline CDR1 MGHRA, CDR2 YSYEKL. V lost 4 bases and J lost 0, with 15 bases in between. CDR3 in amino acids: CASSLAWGQLNTEAFF. The DNA read from the CDR3 is TGCGCCAGCAGCCTGGCTTGGGGGCAGCTGAACACTGAA.

Remarks on this clone: The read ends 3 residues before the CDR3 terminus; that terminus is restored from the germline J gene. The chain employs TRBV11-3 and TRBJ2-1; tentative D call: TRBD2 (5 bases). Germline V gene lookup returns CDR1 SGHNT and CDR2 YENEEA. The ends were cut back, 8 bases at V and 2 bases at J, with 10 bases in the middle. The CDR3 runs to 13 residues. CDR3 sequence: CASSQAAYNEQFF. CDR3 bases read: TGTGCCAGCTCGCAAGCGGCCTACAATGAG.

Points on this clone: The observed sequence ends 3 residues before the CDR3 terminus, with the missing tail filled in from the germline J gene. The chain combines TRBV19 with TRBJ2-7; tentatively, D is TRBD1 or TRBD2 (8 bases each). The CDR3 contains 16 residues. Germline loops: CDR1 LNHDA, CDR2 SQIVND (reference sequence). The V and J ends lost 6 bases and 4 bases respectively, with 22 bases between them. The CDR3 sequence is CASSPIAGQASYEQYF. The sequenced CDR3 bases are TGTGCCAGTAGCCCCATAGCGGGACAGGCGTCTTACGAG.

Concerning this clone itself: The CDR3 end falls 3 residues outside the read, so it is completed with the germline J gene. The chain combines TRBV10-3 with TRBJ1-5; 10 bases are a match to TRBD1. The CDR3 contains 15 residues. CDR1 is ENHRY, CDR2 SYGVKD, per germline. V lost 6 bases and J lost 2; bases outside the gene matches: 4. The covered CDR3 bases are TGTGCCATCAGCGGGACAGGGGACGGCAATCAGCCC. Translated, it gives CAISGTGDGNQP. The whole CDR3 reads CAISGTGDGNQPQHF.

A word on this clone: Sequencing ends 3 residues short of the CDR3 end; the germline J gene provides the rest. The J gene is TRBJ1-5, the V gene TRBV20-1; 8 nucleotides line up with TRBD1. The CDR3 extends over 14 amino acids. Germline CDR1 reads DFQATT; CDR2 reads SNEGSKA (reference sequence). V gave up 6 bases and J gave up 6 bases; unmatched junction bases: 10. The CDR3: CSANQGAGGQPQHF. Partial CDR3 DNA: TGCAGTGCAAACCAGGGGGCGGGCGGTCAGCCC.

For this clone: The CDR3 end lies 3 residues beyond the end of the read and is filled in from the germline J gene. The chain carries TRBV20-1 and TRBJ1-5, with 9 positions matching TRBD1. This CDR3 is built from 14 residues. V trimming: 0 bases; J trimming: 5 bases; junction bases outside the gene matches: 2. CDR1 is DFQATT and CDR2 is SNEGSKA in the germline V gene (reference sequence). CDR3 DNA (partial): TGCAGTGCTAGAGAGGGACAGGGATATCAGCCC. Amino acids: CSAREGQGYQP. The entire CDR3 is CSAREGQGYQPQHF.

Of note for this clone: The read falls 3 residues short of the CDR3 end, and the missing part is taken from the germline J gene. The chain is built from TRBV2 and TRBJ1-4; a possible D gene is TRBD1 (6 bases). This CDR3 contains 14 residues. The V end lost 8 bases, the J end lost 2 bases, and 12 bases lay between the germline ends. Per the germline V gene, CDR1 is SNHLY and CDR2 is FYNNEI. The CDR3 DNA, read in part, is TGTGCCAGCTGGGAGGACAGTACTAATGAAAAA. It codes for CASWEDSTNEK. The CDR3 in full is CASWEDSTNEKLFF.

The part of the CDR3 DNA that was read is TGTGCCTGGACCGGAAGGGCAGTGGATTCCCATGGC. Encoded protein: CAWTGRAVDSHG. The whole CDR3 region reads CAWTGRAVDSHGYTF. This rearrangement joins TRBV30 to TRBJ1-2, with unresolved D. The read gets to within 3 residues of the CDR3 end, and the germline J gene fills in the rest. This CDR3 comprises 15 residues. Per germline, CDR1 GTSNPN and CDR2 SVGIG (reference sequence). Trimming shortened V by 4 bases and J by 6 bases, and 21 bases separated the two germline ends.

Notes on this clone: With the read ending 3 residues before the CDR3 end, the germline J gene is used to fill in that end. The gene calls are TRBV19 and TRBJ1-6, with D possibly TRBD1 on 6 matching bases. Per germline, CDR1 LNHDA and CDR2 SQIVND (reference sequence). V was cut by 4 bases and J by 9 bases, with 16 bases left in between. The CDR3 extends over 15 amino acids. The chain's CDR3 is CASSTNRDIGSPLHF. CDR3 DNA (partial): TGTGCCAGTAGTACCAACAGGGACATAGGTTCACCC.

With regard to this clone: The CDR3 end lies 3 residues beyond the end of the read and is filled in from the germline J gene. This chain uses TRBV7-8 with TRBJ1-5; 8 bases match TRBD1. V lost 5 bases to trimming and J lost 4 bases; unmatched junction nucleotides: 10. From germline, CDR1 is SGHVS and CDR2 FQNEAQ. The CDR3 is made up of 16 amino acids. CDR3 loop: CASSKMWTGLNQPQHF. The DNA read from the CDR3 is TGTGCCAGCAGCAAAATGTGGACAGGGTTAAATCAGCCC.

A note on this clone: The CDR3 end falls 3 residues outside the read, so it is completed with the germline J gene. This chain uses TRBV2 with TRBJ2-5; D is unclear. The V gene's germline CDR1 is SNHLY and CDR2 FYNNEI. This CDR3 comprises 12 residues. Trimming removed 5 bases from V and 4 bases from J, with 8 bases in between. This chain's CDR3 is CASSIPLETQYF. The CDR3 DNA, read in part, is TGTGCCAGCAGTATCCCTTTAGAGACC.

Comment on this clone: With the read ending 3 residues before the CDR3 end, the germline J gene is used to fill in that end. The rearrangement joins TRBV28 to TRBJ2-7, with D possibly being TRBD2 (5 bases). The CDR3 is 16 residues long. Germline V gene lookup returns CDR1 MDHEN and CDR2 SYDVKM. V shed 6 bases and J shed 6 bases, with 24 bases lying between them. CDR3 sequence: CASSPPRGGRLGEQYF. The sequenced CDR3 bases are TGTGCCAGCAGCCCACCCCGGGGTGGCAGATTGGGCGAG.

This clone is identified as medium-sized from frequency. The CDR3 goes on 3 residues after the read ends, and that part is filled in from the germline J gene. The V call is TRBV7-2, the J call TRBJ2-7; D could derive from TRBD1 or TRBD2 (6 bases each). Trimming took off 6 bases at V and 1 base at J, with 16 bases between the two ends. The CDR3 spans 15 residues. In germline, CDR1 is SGHTA, CDR2 FQGNSA. The CDR3 protein is CASRAQQGGSYEQYF. The DNA read from the CDR3 is TGTGCCAGCAGGGCACAACAGGGAGGATCCTACGAG.

As regards this clone: The DNA ends 3 residues before the CDR3 does, and the rest of the CDR3 is filled in from the germline J gene. The rearrangement uses TRBV19 and TRBJ1-1; D is undetermined. Germline-derived CDR1 and CDR2 are LNHDA and SQIVND (reference sequence). The ends were cut back, 4 bases at V and 1 base at J, with 7 bases in the middle. CDR3 length equals 13 residues. The covered CDR3 bases are TGTGCCAGTAGTAACCCCAGGAACACTGAA. Translating gives CASSNPRNTE. The complete CDR3 reads CASSNPRNTEAFF. The complete variable domain, with remaining parts taken from reference TRBV19 and TRBJ1-1, reads DGGITQSPKYLFRKEGQNVTLSCEQNLNHDAMYWYRQDPGQGLRLIYYSQIVNDFQKGDIAEGYSVSREKKESFPLTVTSAQKNPTAFYLCASSNPRNTEAFFGQGTRLTVV.

Comment on this clone: The read stops 3 residues short of the end of the CDR3; the missing end is completed from the germline J gene. Other DNA sequences from this sample encode an identical CDR3 as well. The chain is built from TRBV5-1 and TRBJ2-3; tentative D call: TRBD2 (7 bases). Trimming removed 2 bases from V and 3 bases from J, with 13 bases in between. Germline V lookup: CDR1 SGHRS, CDR2 YFSETQ. This CDR3 is 15 amino acids long. CDR3 loop: CASSFGGGVTDTQYF. CDR3 DNA (partial): TGCGCCAGCAGCTTTGGAGGGGGGGTAACAGATACG.

Regarding this clone: The read gets to within 3 residues of the CDR3 end, and the germline J gene fills in the rest. V and J are TRBV18 and TRBJ1-5; 7 bases line up with TRBD1. J gave up 1 base and V 5 bases, and 5 bases lay outside the gene matches. The CDR3 extends over 15 amino acids. Germline V gene data show CDR1 as KGHSH and CDR2 as LQKENI. The CDR3 reads CASSATGLSNQPQHF. The part of the CDR3 DNA that was read is TGTGCCAGCTCAGCGACAGGGTTGAGCAATCAGCCC.